The subject of this entry is one T cell receptor (beta chain). This record comes from a study of beta chain features in type 1 diabetes. Once sorted, every population was more than 95% pure. The V segment lost 4 bases and the J segment 5 bases; nucleotides outside the gene matches: 7. Germline V lookup: CDR1 SQVTM, CDR2 ANQGSEA. The CDR3 runs to 13 residues. What was sequenced were expressed TCRB transcripts, since all of the isolated RNA had been reverse transcribed. Sequencing used immunoSEQ multiplex PCR; TCRdb keeps in-frame clones, though not all of them. This table has some 900,000 clones, roughly 17% appearing once.

The V and J genes are TRBV29-1 and TRBJ1-1; TRBD1 agrees at 7 bases. The specimen was naive CD4+ T cells from blood. This clonotype was sampled from a woman between 18 and 30 years old in good health. The CDR3 nucleotides read TGCAGCGTTGGCCGGGACAGTCGGACTGAAGCTTTCTTT. Protein product: CSVGRDSRTEAFF. Looking up the rest from reference TRBV29-1 and TRBJ1-1 gives the full variable domain: SAVISQKPSRDICQRGTSLTIQCQVDSQVTMMFWYRQQPGQSLTLIATANQGSEATYESGFVIDKFPISRPNLTFSTLTVSNMSPEDSSIYLCSVGRDSRTEAFFGQGTRLTVV.